These 4 T cell receptor beta chains were all obtained from the same sample, sequenced in a study of T cells in Graves' hyperthyroidism and ophthalmopathy. Researchers amplified the TCR beta CDR3 regions from RNA transcripts. TCR CDR3 regions were first amplified by RT-PCR with HTBI primers. TCRdb analysed the multiplex PCR reads with MiXCR anew, one entry per CDR3 protein. The table records around 500,000 distinct CDR3 sequences, around 14% of them present only once. The sample was blood. These receptors all stem from a woman between 18 and 29 years old with Graves' hyperthyroidism.

As for this clonotype: This may be a read error, as it is one base from a much larger clone. This chain links TRBV7-2 with TRBJ2-6; D perhaps matches TRBD2 (6 bases). The CDR3 runs 17 residues. Trimming removed 0 bases at V and 3 bases at J, with 12 bases between. Germline values: CDR1 SGHTA, CDR2 FQGNSA. DNA of the CDR3: TGTGCCAGCAGCTTAGCAGCTGGGGGAGGTGGGGCCAACGTCCTGACTTTC. It encodes CASSLAAGGGGANVLTF.

This clonotype has at least ten counts. The CDR3 reads CASSGTYEQYV. The CDR3 nucleotides are TGTGCCAGCAGTGGGACCTACGAGCAGTACGTC. The V and J genes are TRBV6-1 and TRBJ2-7; no clear D. Trimming cost V 4 bases and J 2 bases, with 3 bases left between them. The V gene's germline CDR1 is MNHNS and CDR2 SASEGT. The CDR3 is 11 amino acids.

This clonotype was detected many times. The V gene is TRBV20-1, the J gene TRBJ2-2; TRBD1 matches 7 bases. CDR1 and CDR2 (germline): DFQATT, SNEGSKA (reference sequence). This CDR3 has 15 amino acids. With V trimmed by 5 bases and J by 4 bases, 10 bases remained unmatched. The CDR3 DNA reads as TGCAGTGCTCCCCCAGGGGGTGCGCGCACCGGGGAGCTGTTTTTT. Translating it yields CSAPPGGARTGELFF.

This clonotype has only a few counts. The chain is built from TRBV12-3 or TRBV12-4 and TRBJ1-1; D gene uncertain. The CDR3 runs 16 residues. V was pared by 6 bases and J by 4 bases, with 21 bases between. CDR3 region: CASSPPGVVGFTEAFF. CDR3 nucleotides: TGTGCCAGCAGCCCACCCGGAGTCGTAGGTTTCACTGAAGCTTTCTTT.